These 30 T cell receptor beta chains came from one sample sequenced in a study of T cells after yellow fever vaccination (dated by TCRdb to the late 2010s). This specimen's treatment or condition label, per the study, means: live attenuated yellow fever vaccine strain. The receptor library was made with 5' RACE. Sequencer: Illumina HiSeq 2500. TCRdb trimmed the raw reads at Q25, called clones with MiXCR and kept productive beta chains. CDR3 protein duplicates are merged, each entry listing the most common genes and DNA. Recorded for this sample are a few hundred thousand distinct CDR3 sequences; around 7.3% of them occurred a single time. 15% to 20% of the sample lies in the top ten. The sample was PBMCs, taken around 45 days after the first yellow fever vaccination. The source of these receptors is a man aged 18 to 35 who received the YFV17D yellow fever vaccine.

This clonotype was seen ten or more times. This chain uses TRBV5-1 with TRBJ2-2; D is undetermined. This CDR3 has 15 amino acids. The V and J ends lost 2 bases and 0 bases respectively, with 8 bases between them. Germline CDR1 SGHRS, CDR2 YFSETQ. CDR3 DNA: TGCGCCAGCAGCTTCAATTCAGCGAACACCGGGGAGCTGTTTTTT. This gives the protein CASSFNSANTGELFF. The complete variable domain, with remaining parts taken from reference TRBV5-1 and TRBJ2-2, reads KAGVTQTPRYLIKTRGQQVTLSCSPISGHRSVSWYQQTPGQGLQFLFEYFSETQRNKGNFPGRFSGRQFSNSRSEMNVSTLELGDSALYLCASSFNSANTGELFFGEGSRLTVL.

The chain carries TRBV6-1 and TRBJ1-6; 8 nucleotides agree with TRBD1. The germline V gene encodes CDR1 MNHNS and CDR2 SASEGT. The CDR3 runs to 15 residues. Trimming took 6 bases from V and 5 from J; bases not matched to a gene: 6. DNA of the CDR3: TGTGCCAGCAGAGATGGGACAGGTCATAATTCACCCCTCCACTTT. Translated, it gives CASRDGTGHNSPLHF.

The chain links TRBV18 to TRBJ1-2; 11 bases agree with TRBD1. Germline assignment: CDR1 KGHSH and CDR2 LQKENI. This CDR3 comprises 13 residues. V lost 3 bases, J lost 13 bases, and 7 bases stayed unmatched. Here the CDR3 reads CASSPEDRGHSTF. The CDR3 region has the DNA TGTGCCAGCTCACCTGAGGACAGGGGGCACAGCACCTTC.

This clonotype appeared many times. This chain uses TRBV12-3 or TRBV12-4 with TRBJ2-3; 9 bases fit TRBD1. The CDR3 is made up of 17 amino acids. V lost 6 bases and J lost 2; bases outside the gene matches: 12. The CDR3 protein is CASSRAWGQGVTDTQYF. CDR3 coding DNA: TGTGCCAGCAGCCGGGCCTGGGGACAGGGAGTCACAGATACGCAGTATTTT.

This clonotype occurred a few times. This chain uses TRBV7-2 with TRBJ2-7; D remains unclear. Germline values: CDR1 SGHTA, CDR2 FQGNSA. CDR3 size: 16 residues. Trimming took off 5 bases at V and 0 bases at J, with 17 bases between the two ends. The CDR3 nucleotides read TGTGCCAGCAGCCAGCCTCGACATCGGAGCTCCTACGAGCAGTACTTC. As protein: CASSQPRHRSSYEQYF.

The V call is TRBV20-1, the J call TRBJ2-3, with D possibly called TRBD1 or TRBD2 (5 bases each). The CDR3 runs to 16 residues. CDR1 and CDR2 (germline): DFQATT, SNEGSKA (reference sequence). The CDR3 here is CCARDPGRGGTDTQYF. The CDR3 DNA reads as TGCTGCGCTAGAGATCCAGGTCGGGGCGGCACAGATACGCAGTATTTT.

The genes are TRBV14 and TRBJ1-5, with 7 bases fitting TRBD1. This CDR3 is built from 17 residues. Germline trimming cut 0 bases from V and 6 bases from J; bases unmatched to any gene: 11. Germline CDR1 reads SGHDN; CDR2 reads FVKESK. The CDR3 loop reads CASSQDIGQVLSQPQHF. Written as DNA, the CDR3 is TGTGCCAGCAGCCAAGATATCGGACAGGTGCTGAGTCAGCCCCAGCATTTT.

The chain joins TRBV6-2 or TRBV6-3 to TRBJ2-7; no firm D call. CDR1 and CDR2 from the germline V gene are MNHEY and SVGEGT. Trimming stripped 8 bases from V and 0 bases from J, with 11 bases between. The CDR3 covers 13 residues. The CDR3 DNA reads TGTGCCAGCCGCACGGAACTCTCCTACGAGCAGTACGTC. As protein: CASRTELSYEQYV.

This CDR3 is CASRETEKNTEAFF. In DNA form, the CDR3 reads TGTGCCAGCAGGGAGACAGAGAAAAACACTGAAGCTTTCTTT. V gene TRBV6-1 combines with J gene TRBJ1-1, with D possibly being TRBD1 (5 bases). CDR1 and CDR2 from the germline V gene are MNHNS and SASEGT. CDR3 length: 14 amino acids. V dropped 6 bases and J dropped 2 bases, with 13 bases sitting between them.

The CDR3 DNA is TGCGCCAGCAGTGAGAGAACAGATCACACCGGGGAGCTGTTTTTT. This sequence encodes CASSERTDHTGELFF. The genes are TRBV10-2 and TRBJ2-2; D ambiguous. V lost 2 bases and J 3 bases, leaving 10 bases between the germline ends. The CDR3 is made up of 15 amino acids. Germline loops: CDR1 WSHSY, CDR2 SAAADI.

This clonotype has just a few counts. The genes are TRBV7-2 and TRBJ2-1; 8 positions match TRBD2. Germline V CDR1 and CDR2: SGHTA, FQGNSA. V lost 5 bases, J lost 6 bases, and 12 bases stayed unmatched. This CDR3 contains 16 residues. The CDR3 here is CASSELGGGAPNEQFF. The CDR3 nucleotides are TGTGCCAGCAGCGAACTCGGGGGGGGGGCCCCCAATGAGCAGTTCTTC.

This clonotype showed up just a few times. This chain joins TRBV12-3 or TRBV12-4 and TRBJ1-2, with a weak D call TRBD1 (6 bases). V was trimmed by 6 bases and J by 9 bases, leaving 14 bases between them. This CDR3 comprises 12 residues. The CDR3 is CASSRDILRYTF. CDR3 DNA: TGTGCCAGCAGCCGGGACATTCTTCGCTACACCTTC.

The chain carries TRBV7-9 and TRBJ2-2, with 12 positions matching TRBD2. Germline-derived CDR1 and CDR2 are SEHNR and FQNEAQ (reference sequence). V was clipped by 6 bases and J by 4 bases; unmatched bases: 6. The CDR3 covers 16 residues. The CDR3 sequence: CASRSPGLAGTGELFF. DNA of the CDR3: TGTGCCAGCAGATCGCCGGGACTAGCGGGCACCGGGGAGCTGTTTTTT.

This clonotype came up many times. This chain uses TRBV12-3 or TRBV12-4 with TRBJ1-2; 7 positions match TRBD1. CDR3 length: 14 amino acids. Unmatched junction bases numbered 7, after V lost 4 bases and J lost 5 bases. The CDR3 DNA sequence: TGTGCCAGCAGTTACAGGGGCTCAGGGTATGGCTACACCTTC. Protein product: CASSYRGSGYGYTF.

The gene calls are TRBV7-9 and TRBJ2-7; the match to TRBD1 covers 8 bases. Germline V gene lookup returns CDR1 SEHNR and CDR2 FQNEAQ (reference sequence). The CDR3 loop spans 17 amino acids. V trimming: 5 bases; J trimming: 2 bases; junction bases outside the gene matches: 14. The CDR3 DNA sequence: TGTGCCAGCAGCAGATATGGACAGGGACCGATAACCTACGAGCAGTACTTC. This gives the protein CASSRYGQGPITYEQYF.

V is TRBV4-3 and J is TRBJ2-2; D gene ambiguous. Germline CDR1 and CDR2: LGHNA and YSLEER. The CDR3 spans 14 residues. The V and J ends lost 1 base and 6 bases respectively, with 9 bases between them. CDR3 nucleotide sequence: TGCGCCAGCAGCCAAGTCGAGCTGTCCGGGGAGCTGTTTTTT. It yields the protein CASSQVELSGELFF.

This sequence joins TRBV20-1 and TRBJ2-2; possible D gene TRBD1, 6 bases. V was shortened by 1 base and J by 7 bases, with 7 bases between the two germline ends. Germline CDR1 and CDR2: DFQATT and SNEGSKA (reference sequence). The CDR3 is 12 amino acids. This CDR3 is CSARGGGGELFF. The CDR3, as DNA: TGCAGTGCTAGAGGAGGGGGCGGGGAGCTGTTTTTT.

This clonotype was observed a handful of times. V and J are TRBV20-1 and TRBJ2-3; 9 nucleotides agree with TRBD2. Germline loops: CDR1 DFQATT, CDR2 SNEGSKA (reference sequence). V was clipped by 5 bases and J by 6 bases; unmatched bases: 9. The CDR3 extends over 14 amino acids. CDR3 loop: CSALTARGGDTQYF. The CDR3 DNA follows: TGCAGTGCTCTCACCGCGCGGGGGGGCGATACGCAGTATTTT.

This clonotype has at least ten counts. J is TRBJ2-5 and V is TRBV7-2; D perhaps matches TRBD1 (6 bases). Trimming left V 5 bases short and J 6 bases short, with 13 bases between. The CDR3 has 13 amino acids. The germline CDR1 and CDR2 sequences are SGHTA and FQGNSA. In DNA form, the CDR3 reads TGTGCCAGCAGCCGATCGGGACATCAGACCCAGTACTTC. It encodes CASSRSGHQTQYF.

This sequence joins TRBV5-1 and TRBJ2-1, with 10 bases fitting TRBD2. CDR3 size: 14 residues. The V gene end was trimmed by 4 bases and the J gene end by 6 bases; junction bases not matched to a gene: 4. From germline, CDR1 is SGHRS and CDR2 YFSETQ. This CDR3 is CASSTSGALNEQFF. The DNA for the CDR3 is TGCGCCAGCAGCACTAGCGGGGCCCTCAATGAGCAGTTCTTC.

This clonotype was seen only a few times. The chain links TRBV5-1 to TRBJ1-2, with D possibly being TRBD1 (5 bases). Between the trimmed V and J ends, which lost 4 bases and 7 bases, there was a span of 11 bases. Germline CDR1 and CDR2: SGHRS and YFSETQ. CDR3 length equals 12 residues. The chain's CDR3 is CASSKPDSGYTF. In DNA form, the CDR3 reads TGCGCCAGCAGCAAACCAGACAGTGGCTACACCTTC.

The table lists this clonotype with many counts. The rearrangement joins TRBV5-6 to TRBJ2-3; D gene unclear. CDR1 SGHDT and CDR2 YYEEEE come from the germline V gene. Trimming stripped 2 bases from V and 0 bases from J, with 10 bases between. The length of the CDR3 is 15 residues. The CDR3 DNA follows: TGTGCCAGCAGCTTAGGTTCTTATAGCACAGATACGCAGTATTTT. Its protein product is CASSLGSYSTDTQYF.

The chain carries TRBV7-9 and TRBJ1-2; tentative D call: TRBD1 (5 bases). Germline-derived CDR1 and CDR2 are SEHNR and FQNEAQ (reference sequence). The length of the CDR3 is 15 residues. Trimming took off 2 bases at V and 2 bases at J, with 12 bases between the two ends. CDR3 loop: CASSLSQGPNYGYTF. DNA of the CDR3: TGTGCCAGCAGCTTATCTCAGGGCCCCAACTATGGCTACACCTTC.

The chain links TRBV19 to TRBJ2-2, with no clear D. Germline V lookup: CDR1 LNHDA, CDR2 SQIVND (reference sequence). The CDR3 is 12 amino acids. With 3 bases removed from V and 4 bases from J, the gap between germline ends came to 3 bases. CDR3 sequence: CASSISTGELFF. For the CDR3, the DNA is TGTGCCAGTAGTATCAGCACCGGGGAGCTGTTTTTT.

This clonotype was found a few times. This rearrangement joins TRBV7-2 to TRBJ1-2; D gene unclear. Germline CDR1 and CDR2: SGHTA and FQGNSA. The CDR3 has 13 residues. Trimming took 4 bases from V and 0 from J, leaving 6 bases between them. The CDR3 DNA reads as TGTGCCAGCAGCTCAGAGGCTAACTATGGCTACACCTTC. Its translation: CASSSEANYGYTF.

This rearrangement joins TRBV12-3 or TRBV12-4 to TRBJ1-5; the match to TRBD1 covers 7 bases. This CDR3 is 15 amino acids long. The ends lost 5 bases at V and 6 bases at J; junction bases unmatched: 10. Here the CDR3 reads CASSTTRQGVQPQHF. CDR3 in DNA: TGTGCCAGCAGTACCACTAGACAGGGCGTTCAGCCCCAGCATTTT.

The chain recombines TRBV29-1 with TRBJ1-1; the D is unclear. This CDR3 has 14 amino acids. The V end lost 6 bases, the J end lost 1 base, and 15 bases lay between the germline ends. In germline, CDR1 is SQVTM, CDR2 ANQGSEA. CDR3 residues: CSVSTDPQNTEAFF. In DNA form, the CDR3 reads TGCAGCGTGTCAACGGATCCCCAGAACACTGAAGCTTTCTTT.

The CDR3 bases are TGTGCCAGCAGTTTAACGGGACTAGCGCCCACAGATACGCAGTATTTT. It specifies CASSLTGLAPTDTQYF. The genes are TRBV27 and TRBJ2-3, with 10 bases aligning to TRBD2. The germline V gene encodes CDR1 MNHEY and CDR2 SMNVEV (reference sequence). The CDR3 contains 16 residues. V lost 2 bases, J lost 2 bases, and 4 bases stayed unmatched.

This clonotype has a count of ten or more. This chain joins TRBV20-1 and TRBJ2-4; D possibly corresponds to TRBD2 (6 bases). This CDR3 spans 15 amino acids. Germline V gene data show CDR1 as DFQATT and CDR2 as SNEGSKA (reference sequence). V lost 0 bases and J lost 7, with 16 bases in between. CDR3 nucleotides: TGCAGTGCTAGAGATACGGCGGGGTCGGTTAACATTCAGTACTTC. It is translated as CSARDTAGSVNIQYF.

The chain employs TRBV4-1 and TRBJ1-4; the match to TRBD1 covers 7 bases. Unmatched junction bases numbered 5, after V lost 3 bases and J lost 7 bases. CDR3 length: 14 amino acids. CDR1 and CDR2 (germline): MGHRA, YSYEKL. CDR3 sequence: CASSHSTGSEKLFF. Written as DNA, the CDR3 is TGCGCCAGCAGCCACTCGACAGGGTCTGAAAAACTGTTTTTT.